This T cell receptor beta chain stems from a study of identical twins. Study conclusions and caveats: Invariant MAIT and iNKT cells are populations that could partly confound zero-insertion analyses. Excess low generation probability was seen in twin-shared out-of-frame alpha sequences. Insertions were reduced in abundant cord blood beta clonotypes but not in memory repertoires. With monozygotic twins, out-of-frame TCR alpha sharing exceeded what models estimated.

Only a few counts were recorded for this clonotype. Its antigen is unknown. TCRdb passed the 5' RACE reads through MiXCR, listing each CDR3 protein once. This table has 690,000 or so distinct CDR3 sequences, around 8.3% appearing once. The germline V gene encodes CDR1 ENHRY and CDR2 SYGVKD. CDR3 length equals 16 residues. V was clipped by 0 bases and J by 5 bases, with 16 bases between them. The same sample was also used in a study of yellow fever vaccine responses in identical twins.

Sample: PBMCs. The chain couples TRBV10-3 to TRBJ2-5; tentatively, D is TRBD2 (7 bases). The receptor's source is a woman between 18 and 29 years old in good health. In nucleotides, the CDR3 is TGTGCCATCAGTGAGTCGGGAGGGGGTTCGAGGGAGACCCAGTACTTC. Translating gives CAISESGGGSRETQYF.